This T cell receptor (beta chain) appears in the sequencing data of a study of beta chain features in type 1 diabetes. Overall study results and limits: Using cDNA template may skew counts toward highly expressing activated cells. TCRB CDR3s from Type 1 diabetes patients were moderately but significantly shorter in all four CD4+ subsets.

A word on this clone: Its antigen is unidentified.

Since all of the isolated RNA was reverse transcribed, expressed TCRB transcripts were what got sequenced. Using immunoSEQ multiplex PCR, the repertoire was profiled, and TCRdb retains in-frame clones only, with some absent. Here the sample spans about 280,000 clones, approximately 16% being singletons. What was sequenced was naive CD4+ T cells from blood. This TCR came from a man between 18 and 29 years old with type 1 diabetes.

For the CDR3, the DNA is TGCGCCAGCAGCCCAGGGTCAGAGACCCAGTACTTC. It yields the protein CASSPGSETQYF. The chain recombines TRBV5-1 with TRBJ2-5; D might be TRBD1 (5 bases). The CDR3 runs to 12 residues. Germline assignment: CDR1 SGHRS and CDR2 YFSETQ. Trimming took off 4 bases at V and 4 bases at J, with 8 bases between the two ends.